The present T cell receptor beta chain was sequenced within a study of blood T cell repertoires in COVID-19. On the study more broadly: Acute and convalescent COVID-19 samples came from the United States, Italy and Spain. Sources were T cells, B-cell-depleted T cells, or PBMCs; the material itself was cDNA or gDNA.

In the original processing: Nucleated cell number was recorded as an estimate derived from reference gene primer amplification. Method: immunoSEQ multiplex PCR; TCRdb's copy keeps in-frame clones and lacks some. Clone size and V and J calls were adopted from that table, with D and trimming inferred from the DNA. The data show around 300,000 clones, roughly nine tenths seen once. The CDR3 has 13 residues. Between the trimmed V and J ends, which lost 7 bases and 0 bases, there was a span of 9 bases. Germline values: CDR1 MDHEN, CDR2 SYDVKM. V usage is TRBV28 and J usage is TRBJ1-2; D uncertain. The TCR originated in a man aged 50-59 years with acute or convalescent COVID-19. Sequencing was done on a sample of peripheral blood. For the CDR3, the DNA is TGTGCCAGCACAGGTTCCGCTAACTATGGCTACACCTTC. Its protein is CASTGSANYGYTF.